What follows is one T cell receptor beta chain and its context. The sample originates from a study of blood T cell repertoires in COVID-19. Study details: In each case, the material was cDNA or gDNA derived from T cells, B-cell-depleted T cells, or PBMCs.

Seattle researchers signed up patients amid active infection and tracked them longitudinally. The CDR3 runs 16 residues. Trimming left V 1 base short and J 7 bases short, with 17 bases between. Germline V gene lookup returns CDR1 SGHAT and CDR2 FQNNGV. Clones were read by immunoSEQ multiplex PCR, and TCRdb kept only the in-frame ones, dropping some. The profile shows about 370,000 clones, around 87% of them singletons. Input material: peripheral blood. The source of this sequence is a woman aged 30 to 39 with COVID-19, enrolled during active disease. The chain uses TRBV11-2 and TRBJ2-1, with D perhaps matching TRBD1 (5 bases). The CDR3 coding sequence is TGTGCCAGCAGCTTAGGCCTCAGGGTAGTCCCTAATGAGCAGTTCTTC. This gives the protein CASSLGLRVVPNEQFF.